Shown below are 28 T cell receptor beta chains from a single sample sequenced in a study of blood T cell repertoires in COVID-19 (TCRdb year 2020). Receptors were amplified or captured by the immunoSEQ multiplex PCR assay. TCRdb holds this immuneACCESS table with in-frame rearrangements only. Some clones are missing; in checked studies, unresolved V genes explain under half, and the rest has no known cause. Counted in this sample were about 360,000 clones; approximately 86% of them appeared once. The ten largest clones capture about 7% of the sample. The specimen was peripheral blood. The receptors stem from a woman in her sixties or seventies with COVID-19, enrolled during active disease.

In this sample, this clone turned up a few times. This chain connects TRBV10-3 to TRBJ2-5, with D perhaps matching TRBD2 (6 bases). CDR3 length: 14 residues. CDR1 and CDR2 (germline): ENHRY, SYGVKD. V gave up 8 bases and J gave up 2 bases, with 15 bases separating them. The CDR3 is CAIGLPGVQETQYF. DNA of the CDR3: TGTGCCATCGGACTGCCGGGGGTTCAAGAGACCCAGTACTTC.

The V and J genes are TRBV19 and TRBJ2-5; tentative D call: TRBD1 (6 bases). This CDR3 comprises 15 residues. Per germline, CDR1 LNHDA and CDR2 SQIVND (reference sequence). Trimming cost V 0 bases and J 2 bases, with 10 bases left between them. This CDR3 is CASSIDRTAQETQYF. For the CDR3, the DNA is TGTGCCAGTAGTATAGATAGGACAGCTCAAGAGACCCAGTACTTC.

The rearrangement uses TRBV7-9 and TRBJ1-2, with 7 bases aligning to TRBD1. The germline V gene has CDR1 SEHNR and CDR2 FQNEAQ (reference sequence). The V gene end was trimmed by 2 bases and the J gene end by 3 bases; junction bases not matched to a gene: 0. The CDR3 contains 13 residues. The CDR3 region has the DNA TGTGCCAGCAGCTTAACAGGGGACTATGGCTACACCTTC. It codes for CASSLTGDYGYTF.

This chain connects TRBV7-2 to TRBJ2-1, with 8 bases that match TRBD2. V shed 5 bases and J 7 bases; nucleotides not matched to a gene: 7. The CDR3 runs 14 residues. Per germline, CDR1 SGHTA and CDR2 FQGNSA. The CDR3 DNA sequence: TGTGCCAGCAGCATCGGGGGGGCCAGGAATGAGCAGTTCTTC. Protein sequence: CASSIGGARNEQFF.

The chain uses TRBV25-1 and TRBJ1-3; D not resolved. Between the trimmed V and J ends, which lost 2 bases and 0 bases, there was a span of 8 bases. This CDR3 region has 15 residues. Looked up from germline, CDR1 is MGHDK and CDR2 is SYGVNS. CDR3 bases: TGTGCCAGCAGTGAACGGGTTAACTCTGGAAACACCATATATTTT. Its translation is CASSERVNSGNTIYF.

This clone was counted a few times. The chain's CDR3 is CASSLLSGGAADTQYF. The CDR3 DNA is TGTGCCAGCAGCCTACTTAGCGGGGGGGCCGCAGATACGCAGTATTTT. The J gene is TRBJ2-3, the V gene TRBV5-6; TRBD2 matches 11 bases. Looked up from germline, CDR1 is SGHDT and CDR2 is YYEEEE. The CDR3 totals 16 residues. J was trimmed by 4 bases and V by 4 bases; bases with no gene match: 8. Drawing the rest from reference TRBV5-6 and TRBJ2-3, the complete variable domain is DAGVTQSPTHLIKTRGQQVTLRCSPKSGHDTVSWYQQALGQGPQFIFQYYEEEERQRGNFPDRFSGHQFPNYSSELNVNALLLGDSALYLCASSLLSGGAADTQYFGPGTRLTVL.

As regards this clone: Other DNA variants within this sample encode the same CDR3. The CDR3 DNA reads as TGCAGTGCTAGTCCAGGGGCCTATGGCTACACCTTC. Encoded protein: CSASPGAYGYTF. This rearrangement joins TRBV20-1 to TRBJ1-2, with TRBD1 as a possible D gene (6 bases). Germline V gives CDR1 DFQATT, CDR2 SNEGSKA (reference sequence). Between the trimmed V and J ends, which lost 3 bases and 4 bases, there was a span of 9 bases. The CDR3 consists of 12 residues.

J is TRBJ2-7 and V is TRBV6-4; maybe TRBD2 (6 bases). Per germline, CDR1 MRHNA and CDR2 SNTAGT. V was cut by 6 bases and J by 0 bases, with 12 bases left in between. The CDR3 covers 14 residues. Written as DNA, the CDR3 is TGTGCCAGCAGCCCGGGACTTAACTCCTACGAGCAGTACTTC. Translated, it gives CASSPGLNSYEQYF.

This clone occurred once. The J gene is TRBJ1-1, the V gene TRBV9; possible D gene TRBD1, 5 bases. V lost 4 bases, J lost 4 bases, and 14 bases lay in between. The CDR3 length is 14 residues. The germline gives CDR1 SGDLS, CDR2 YYNGEE. CDR3 DNA sequence: TGTGCCAGCAGCCCGAACCCGGGGGGCACTGAAGCTTTCTTT. It yields the protein CASSPNPGGTEAFF.

This clone was found once. The rearrangement links TRBV10-2 to TRBJ2-1; D possibly corresponds to TRBD2 (7 bases). The CDR3 is 16 residues long. Per germline, CDR1 WSHSY and CDR2 SAAADI. Trimming left V 10 bases short and J 4 bases short, with 23 bases between. The CDR3, as DNA: TGCGCCATCTCCCCGGGGGGAGGGGGGGGTTACAATGAGCAGTTCTTC. It translates to CAISPGGGGGYNEQFF.

CDR3 coding DNA: TGTGCCAGCAGTAGAGCCGGGACAGGGGCCTACGAGCAGTACTTC. The encoded protein is CASSRAGTGAYEQYF. The chain employs TRBV27 and TRBJ2-7; TRBD1 aligns across 10 bases. V shed 5 bases, J shed 2 bases, and the junction held 6 bases outside the gene matches. Germline V gives CDR1 MNHEY, CDR2 SMNVEV (reference sequence). This CDR3 contains 15 residues.

This sequence joins TRBV18 and TRBJ2-7; no clear D gene. Per the germline V gene, CDR1 is KGHSH and CDR2 is LQKENI. The CDR3 length is 17 residues. V shed 3 bases and J shed 4 bases, with 22 bases lying between them. CDR3 nucleotides: TGTGCCAGCTCACCGAAAAGTCAATCCCAAATGACTTACGAGCAGTACTTC. This encodes CASSPKSQSQMTYEQYF.

This chain joins TRBV7-2 and TRBJ2-7; possibly TRBD1 for D (6 bases). CDR3 length: 15 residues. Trimming removed 5 bases from V and 2 bases from J, with 16 bases in between. Germline V gene lookup returns CDR1 SGHTA and CDR2 FQGNSA. CDR3 DNA sequence: TGTGCCAGCAGCACCCAGACAGGAGGACCCTACGAGCAGTACTTC. It yields the protein CASSTQTGGPYEQYF.

The chain carries TRBV11-2 and TRBJ1-2, with unresolved D. This CDR3 has 15 amino acids. Germline CDR1 SGHAT, CDR2 FQNNGV. Trimming left V 0 bases short and J 4 bases short, with 12 bases between. The CDR3 coding sequence is TGTGCCAGCAGCTTAGATAATCAGGATGCCTATGGCTACACCTTC. Its protein product is CASSLDNQDAYGYTF.

The V call is TRBV6-5, the J call TRBJ1-2; 8 bases align to TRBD1. The CDR3 spans 13 residues. Per germline, CDR1 MNHEY and CDR2 SVGAGI. V was pared by 2 bases and J by 6 bases, with 2 bases of the junction left unmatched. CDR3 DNA: TGTGCCAGCAGTTACCAACAGGGGGATGGCTACACCTTC. Its translation is CASSYQQGDGYTF.

The chain is built from TRBV9 and TRBJ1-1; D ambiguous. The CDR3 loop spans 14 amino acids. Germline values: CDR1 SGDLS, CDR2 YYNGEE. V lost 5 bases to trimming and J lost 0 bases, with 11 bases between them. CDR3: CASRPGEMNTEAFF. CDR3 bases: TGTGCCAGCAGGCCCGGGGAGATGAACACTGAAGCTTTCTTT.

The rearrangement links TRBV29-1 to TRBJ1-2; D possibly corresponds to TRBD1 (6 bases). Germline CDR1 is SQVTM and CDR2 is ANQGSEA. V shed 2 bases and J shed 1 base, with 17 bases lying between them. The CDR3 sequence is 16 residues long. In DNA form, the CDR3 reads TGCAGCGTTGAAATCGGCAGGGGACCAGTTAACTATGGCTACACCTTC. Encoded protein: CSVEIGRGPVNYGYTF.

The V gene is TRBV11-2, the J gene TRBJ1-2; 10 bases map to TRBD1. Germline CDR1 and CDR2: SGHAT and FQNNGV. V dropped 1 base and J dropped 9; count of bases not matched to a gene: 8. The CDR3 totals 15 residues. The CDR3 spells CASSLGLTGGWSYTF. The CDR3, as DNA: TGTGCCAGCAGCTTAGGGCTGACAGGGGGCTGGAGCTACACCTTC.

The V call is TRBV10-1, the J call TRBJ2-3; 9 bases align to TRBD2. Germline values: CDR1 WNHNN, CDR2 SYGVQD (reference sequence). Losses at the gene ends were 6 bases for V and 4 bases for J; bases not matched to a gene: 5. The CDR3 is 14 amino acids. This CDR3 is CASSSSGAADTQYF. The CDR3, as DNA: TGCGCCAGCAGCTCTAGCGGGGCGGCAGATACGCAGTATTTT.

The chain links TRBV4-2 to TRBJ2-2; 10 bases match TRBD1. The CDR3 totals 15 residues. Germline CDR1 LGHNA, CDR2 YNFKEQ. Unmatched junction bases numbered 10, after V lost 8 bases and J lost 7 bases. The DNA of the CDR3 is TGTGCCAGCGATCCGGGACAGGGGACCGGCGGGGAGCTGTTTTTT. As protein: CASDPGQGTGGELFF.

The gene calls are TRBV3-1 (or the pseudogene TRBV3-2) and TRBJ2-5, with 10 bases aligning to TRBD1. J was trimmed by 5 bases and V by 0 bases; bases with no gene match: 6. Germline CDR1 and CDR2: LGHDT and YNNKEL (reference sequence). This CDR3 spans 16 amino acids. The CDR3 loop reads CASSQDRGQGLETQYF. The CDR3 region has the DNA TGTGCCAGCAGCCAAGATCGGGGACAGGGGTTGGAGACCCAGTACTTC.

This chain connects TRBV5-1 to TRBJ1-1, with TRBD1 identical over 7 bases. Per germline, CDR1 SGHRS and CDR2 YFSETQ. This CDR3 comprises 12 residues. Trimming removed 0 bases from V and 11 bases from J; junction bases left unmatched: 4. CDR3 in amino acids: CASSLEGAAAFF. CDR3 DNA sequence: TGCGCCAGCAGCTTGGAGGGGGCTGCGGCTTTCTTT.

The chain combines TRBV4-3 with TRBJ2-5; 10 nucleotides agree with TRBD2. J was trimmed by 4 bases and V by 1 base; bases with no gene match: 3. CDR1 LGHNA and CDR2 YSLEER come from the germline V gene. The CDR3 is 15 amino acids. CDR3 DNA: TGCGCCAGCAGCCAAGGTAGCGGGGGGCGAGAGACCCAGTACTTC. Translation gives CASSQGSGGRETQYF.

With respect to this clone: This same CDR3 is encoded by further DNA sequences in the sample. This chain connects TRBV7-3 to TRBJ1-2; TRBD1 agrees at 7 bases. V was clipped by 1 base and J by 7 bases; unmatched bases: 3. The CDR3 extends over 13 amino acids. Germline V gene data show CDR1 as SGHTA and CDR2 as FQGTGA. The CDR3 sequence is CASSLRQGGGYTF. The CDR3 nucleotides read TGTGCCAGCAGCTTAAGGCAGGGGGGTGGCTACACCTTC.

In nucleotides, the CDR3 is TGTGCCAGCAGTCCGGTAAAAACGGGGACCCAGTACTTC. It yields the protein CASSPVKTGTQYF. The V gene is TRBV6-4, the J gene TRBJ2-5; D unresolved. The CDR3 totals 13 residues. CDR1 is MRHNA and CDR2 is SNTAGT in the germline V gene. Trimming removed 5 bases from V and 7 bases from J, with 14 bases in between.

The table lists this clone with a count of one. V is TRBV5-1 and J is TRBJ2-2; TRBD1 might be the D (5 bases). V was pared by 0 bases and J by 5 bases, with 11 bases between. The CDR3 covers 15 residues. The germline V gene has CDR1 SGHRS and CDR2 YFSETQ. The CDR3 loop reads CASSLVTASTGELFF. CDR3 DNA: TGCGCCAGCAGCTTGGTGACAGCCAGTACCGGGGAGCTGTTTTTT.

The chain recombines TRBV3-1 (or the pseudogene TRBV3-2) with TRBJ2-7, with 8 nucleotides matching TRBD2. The CDR3 has 17 residues. Germline V lookup: CDR1 LGHDT, CDR2 YNNKEL (reference sequence). V gave up 0 bases and J gave up 6 bases; unmatched junction bases: 13. For the CDR3, the DNA is TGTGCCAGCAGCCAAGAAGAAAGGGGACTAGGGGCTGGCGAGCAGTACTTC. Its protein is CASSQEERGLGAGEQYF.

In this sample, this clone turned up once. This chain links TRBV30 with TRBJ1-3; D ambiguous. V dropped 5 bases and J dropped 4 bases, with 9 bases sitting between them. Germline V gene sequence: CDR1 GTSNPN, CDR2 SVGIG (reference sequence). The CDR3 runs 12 residues. In DNA form, the CDR3 reads TGTGCCTGGGCGACTAGGGGAAACACCATATATTTT. Translated: CAWATRGNTIYF.